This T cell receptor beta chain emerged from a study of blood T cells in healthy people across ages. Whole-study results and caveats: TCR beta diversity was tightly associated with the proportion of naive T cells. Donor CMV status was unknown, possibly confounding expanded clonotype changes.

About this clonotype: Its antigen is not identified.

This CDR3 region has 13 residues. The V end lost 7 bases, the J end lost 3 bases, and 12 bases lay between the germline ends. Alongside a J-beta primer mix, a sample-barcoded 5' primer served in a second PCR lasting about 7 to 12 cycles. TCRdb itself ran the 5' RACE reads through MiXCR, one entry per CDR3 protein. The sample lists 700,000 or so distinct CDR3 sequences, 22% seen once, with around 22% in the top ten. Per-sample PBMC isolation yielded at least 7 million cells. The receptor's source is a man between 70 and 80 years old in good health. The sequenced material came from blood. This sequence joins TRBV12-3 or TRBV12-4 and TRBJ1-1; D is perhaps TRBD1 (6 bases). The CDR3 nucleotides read TGTGCCAGCACCTTCAGGGGATACACTGAAGCTTTCTTT. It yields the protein CASTFRGYTEAFF.